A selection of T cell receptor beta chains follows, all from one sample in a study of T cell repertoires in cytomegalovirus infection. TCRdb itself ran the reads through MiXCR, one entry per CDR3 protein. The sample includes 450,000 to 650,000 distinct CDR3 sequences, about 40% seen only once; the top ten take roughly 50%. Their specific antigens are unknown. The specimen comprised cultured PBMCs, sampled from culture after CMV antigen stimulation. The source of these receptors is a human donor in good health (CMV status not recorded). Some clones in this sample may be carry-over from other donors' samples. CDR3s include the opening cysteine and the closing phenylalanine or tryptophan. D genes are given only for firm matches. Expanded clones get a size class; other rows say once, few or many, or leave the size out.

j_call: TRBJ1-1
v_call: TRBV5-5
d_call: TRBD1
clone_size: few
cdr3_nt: TGTGCCAGCAGCACAACACAGGGGGCGAGGGGTGAAGCTTTCTTT
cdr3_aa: CASSTTQGARGEAFF

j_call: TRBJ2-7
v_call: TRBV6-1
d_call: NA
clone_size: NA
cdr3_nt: TGTGCCAGCAGTGAACAGGGGTCGCACACCTACGAGCAGTACTTC
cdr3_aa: CASSEQGSHTYEQYF

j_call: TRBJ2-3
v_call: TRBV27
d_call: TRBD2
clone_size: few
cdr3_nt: TGTGCCAGCACCTCCGCTAGCGGGGCCGGGTATTTT
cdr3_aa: CASTSASGAGYF

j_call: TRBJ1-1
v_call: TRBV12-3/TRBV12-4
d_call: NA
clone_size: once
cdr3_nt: TGTGCCAGCACCCCCGGGGGGACAAACACTGAAGCTTTCTTT
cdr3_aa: CASTPGGTNTEAFF

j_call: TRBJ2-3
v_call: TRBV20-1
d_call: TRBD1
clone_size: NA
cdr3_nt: TGCAGTGCTGAGGACAGGGAAACCGATACGCAGTATTTT
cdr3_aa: CSAEDRETDTQYF

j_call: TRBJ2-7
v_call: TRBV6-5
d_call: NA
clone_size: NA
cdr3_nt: TGTGCCAGCAGTTACTCGAAGGTGGGACACAGCTACGAGCAGTACTTC
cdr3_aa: CASSYSKVGHSYEQYF

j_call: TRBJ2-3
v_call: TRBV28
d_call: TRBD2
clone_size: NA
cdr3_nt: TGTGCCAGCAGTTTTGGGAGGGTGAGCACAGATACGCAGTATTTT
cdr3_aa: CASSFGRVSTDTQYF

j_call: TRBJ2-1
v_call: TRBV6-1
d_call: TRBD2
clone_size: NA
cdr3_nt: TGTGCCAGCAGTGAGGTGGGGGGGAGGAATGAGCAGTTCTTC
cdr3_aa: CASSEVGGRNEQFF

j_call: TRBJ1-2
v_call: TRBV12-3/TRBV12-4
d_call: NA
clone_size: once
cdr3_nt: TGTGCCAGCAGCAGCTTAAGGGGCGCGGATGGCTACACCTTC
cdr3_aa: CASSSLRGADGYTF

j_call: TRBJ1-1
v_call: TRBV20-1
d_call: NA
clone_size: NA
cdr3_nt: TGCAGTGCCGAGAGACCTAGTACAGCGAACACTGAAGCTTTCTTT
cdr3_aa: CSAERPSTANTEAFF

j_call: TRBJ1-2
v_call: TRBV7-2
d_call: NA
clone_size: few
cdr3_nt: TGTGCCAGCAGTACCGCCTCATGGGGAGACTATGGCTACACCTTC
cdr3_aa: CASSTASWGDYGYTF

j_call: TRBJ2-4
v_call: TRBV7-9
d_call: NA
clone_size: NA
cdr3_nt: TGTGCCAGCAGCTTTCTAGGGGAGGACATTCAGTACTTC
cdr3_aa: CASSFLGEDIQYF

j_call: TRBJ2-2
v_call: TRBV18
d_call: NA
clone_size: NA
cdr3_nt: TGTGCCAGCTCACCCGTCCCCAGGTCGGGCACCGGGGAGCTGTTTTTT
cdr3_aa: CASSPVPRSGTGELFF

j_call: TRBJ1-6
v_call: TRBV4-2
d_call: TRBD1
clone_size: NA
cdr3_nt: TGTGCCAGCAGCCGAGCAGGGGGCAATGTGGGTAATTCACCCCTCCACTTT
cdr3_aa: CASSRAGGNVGNSPLHF

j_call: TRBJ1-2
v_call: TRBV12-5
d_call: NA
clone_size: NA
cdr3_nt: TGTGCTAGTGCGAGCTCTAACTATGGCTACACCTTC
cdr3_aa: CASASSNYGYTF

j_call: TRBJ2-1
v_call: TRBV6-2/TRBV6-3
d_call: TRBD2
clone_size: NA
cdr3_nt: TGTGCCAGCAGCCCTACCCTCGGGACTAGCGGGAGATTGTACAATGAGCAGTTCTTC
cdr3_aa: CASSPTLGTSGRLYNEQFF

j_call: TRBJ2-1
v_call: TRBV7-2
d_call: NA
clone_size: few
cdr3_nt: TGTGCCAGCAGCTATGGTTACAATGAGCAGTTCTTC
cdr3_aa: CASSYGYNEQFF

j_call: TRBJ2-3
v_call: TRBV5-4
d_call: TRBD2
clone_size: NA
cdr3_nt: TGTGCCAGCATGAGGGGGACTAGCGGCCCAGATACGCAGTATTTT
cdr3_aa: CASMRGTSGPDTQYF

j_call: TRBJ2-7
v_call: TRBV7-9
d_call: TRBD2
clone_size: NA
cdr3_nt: TGTGCCAGCAGTAGTCTAGCGGGAGGCGAGCAGTACTTC
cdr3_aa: CASSSLAGGEQYF

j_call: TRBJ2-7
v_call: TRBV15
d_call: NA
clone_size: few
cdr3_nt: TGTGCCACCAGCATGTTAGGACAGTCGACCTACGAGCAGTACTTC
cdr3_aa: CATSMLGQSTYEQYF

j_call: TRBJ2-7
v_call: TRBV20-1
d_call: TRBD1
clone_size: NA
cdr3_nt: TGCAGTGCTAGAGGACAGGGACAGGGACCCTACGAGCAGTACTTC
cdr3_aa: CSARGQGQGPYEQYF

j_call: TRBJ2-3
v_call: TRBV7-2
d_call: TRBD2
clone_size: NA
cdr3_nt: TGTGCCAGCACGGGGGGTGCAGGCACAGATACGCAGTATTTT
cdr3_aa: CASTGGAGTDTQYF

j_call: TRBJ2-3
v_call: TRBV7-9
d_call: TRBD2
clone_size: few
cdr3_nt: TGTGCCAGCAGCCCAGGGACTAGCGCCGCAGATACGCAGTATTTT
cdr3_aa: CASSPGTSAADTQYF

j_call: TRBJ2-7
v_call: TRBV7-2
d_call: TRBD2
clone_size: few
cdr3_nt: TGTGCCAGCAGCTTACCAACTAGCGGGCCCAGCTCCTACGAGCAGTACTTC
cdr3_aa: CASSLPTSGPSSYEQYF

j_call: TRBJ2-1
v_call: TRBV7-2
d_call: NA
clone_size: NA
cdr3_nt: TGTGCCAGCATCCCTCCAGGAGGGGGGGCCTCTCTTTCCTACAATGAGCAGTTCTTC
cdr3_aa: CASIPPGGGASLSYNEQFF

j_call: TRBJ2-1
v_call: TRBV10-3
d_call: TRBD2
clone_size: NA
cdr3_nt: TGTGCCATCAGTGAGGTAGCGGGGGCAGGTGGTGATGAGCAGTTCTTC
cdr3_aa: CAISEVAGAGGDEQFF

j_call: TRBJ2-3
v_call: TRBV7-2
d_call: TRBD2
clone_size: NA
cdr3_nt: TGTGCCAGCAGCCGAAGGGACTACCGGGATACGCAGTATTTT
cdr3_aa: CASSRRDYRDTQYF

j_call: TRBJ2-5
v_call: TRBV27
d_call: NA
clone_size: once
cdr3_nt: TGTGCCAGCAGTGTACTATCTGGCGGGAACAGGGAGACCCAGTACTTC
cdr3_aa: CASSVLSGGNRETQYF

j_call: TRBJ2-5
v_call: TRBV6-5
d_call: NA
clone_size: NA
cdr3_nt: TGTGCCAGCAGTTACTCAAGAGATCGGGCCACCCAGTACTTC
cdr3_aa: CASSYSRDRATQYF

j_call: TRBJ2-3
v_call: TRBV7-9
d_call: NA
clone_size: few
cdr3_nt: TGTGCCAGCAACGACCTTGGCACAGATACGCAGTATTTT
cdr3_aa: CASNDLGTDTQYF

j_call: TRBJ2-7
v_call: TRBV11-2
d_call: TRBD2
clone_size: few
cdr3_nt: TGTGCCAGCAGCCCCCGGTTGGCTAGCGGGCTAGCCTACGAGCAGTACTTC
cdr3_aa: CASSPRLASGLAYEQYF

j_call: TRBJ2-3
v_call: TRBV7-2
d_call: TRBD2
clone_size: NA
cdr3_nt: TGTGCCAGCAGCCGACTAGCGGGGGGCTACACAGATACGCAGTATTTT
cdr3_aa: CASSRLAGGYTDTQYF

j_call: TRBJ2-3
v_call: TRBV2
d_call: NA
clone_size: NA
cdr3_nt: TGTGCCAGCAGGACCCTTGCGGTCGGGGCAGCAGATACGCAGTATTTT
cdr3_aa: CASRTLAVGAADTQYF

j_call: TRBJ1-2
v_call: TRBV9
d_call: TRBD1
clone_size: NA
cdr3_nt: TGTGCCAGCACCCAGGGGGCGCGGAACTATGGCTACACCTTC
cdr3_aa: CASTQGARNYGYTF

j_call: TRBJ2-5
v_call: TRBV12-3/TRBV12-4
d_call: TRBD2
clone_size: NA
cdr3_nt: TGTGCCAGCACCCCCAGATCTAGCGGAGAGACCCAGTACTTC
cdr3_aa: CASTPRSSGETQYF

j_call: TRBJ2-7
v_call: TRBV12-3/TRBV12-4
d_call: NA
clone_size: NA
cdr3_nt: TGTGCCAGCGGGCCCATGGGGGCAGGGGAGCAGTACTTC
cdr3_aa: CASGPMGAGEQYF

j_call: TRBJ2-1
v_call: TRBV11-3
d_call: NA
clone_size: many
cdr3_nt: TGTGCCAGCAGCTTAACGAGCTCCTACAATGAGCAGTTCTTC
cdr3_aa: CASSLTSSYNEQFF

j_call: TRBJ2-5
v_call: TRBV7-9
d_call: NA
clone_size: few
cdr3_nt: TGTGCCAGCAAATCTGTGGGGTCGGAGACCCAGTACTTC
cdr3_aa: CASKSVGSETQYF

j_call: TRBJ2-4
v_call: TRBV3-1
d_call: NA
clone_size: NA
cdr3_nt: TGTGCCAGCAGCCAATTCCAAAACATTCAGTACTTC
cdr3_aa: CASSQFQNIQYF

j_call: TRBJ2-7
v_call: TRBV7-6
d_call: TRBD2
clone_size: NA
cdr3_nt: TGTGCCAGCAGCTTAGGAGCTGCGGGAGCCTCCTACGAGCAGTACTTC
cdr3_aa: CASSLGAAGASYEQYF

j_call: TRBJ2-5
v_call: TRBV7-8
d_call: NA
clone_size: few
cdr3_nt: TGTGCCAGCAGCTTATTAGCCCGGGAGACCCAGTACTTC
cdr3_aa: CASSLLARETQYF

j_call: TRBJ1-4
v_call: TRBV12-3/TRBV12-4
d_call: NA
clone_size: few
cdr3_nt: TGTGCCAGCATCTCGGCGGGGGACGAACGTGAAAAACTGTTTTTT
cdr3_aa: CASISAGDEREKLFF

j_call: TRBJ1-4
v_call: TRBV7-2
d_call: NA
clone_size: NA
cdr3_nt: TGTGCCAGCAGCTTACGGGGGGCGAATGAAAAACTGTTTTTT
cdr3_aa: CASSLRGANEKLFF

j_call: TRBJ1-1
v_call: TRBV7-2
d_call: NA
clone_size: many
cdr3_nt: TGTGCCAGCAGCTTTCAGGAGGGGGCTGAAGCTTTCTTT
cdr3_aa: CASSFQEGAEAFF

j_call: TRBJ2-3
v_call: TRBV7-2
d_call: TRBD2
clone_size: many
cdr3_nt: TGTGCCAGCAGCTTTGGCGGGGGAACAGATACGCAGTATTTT
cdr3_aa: CASSFGGGTDTQYF